This T cell receptor (beta chain) is from a study of CD8 T cells in Susac syndrome (dated 2019 in TCRdb). Broadly, across the study: The study used repertoire sequencing to test whether antigen drove CD8+ T cell activation and differentiation in Susac syndrome. What the study reported, not specific to this receptor: The number of individuals in the TCR sequencing and HLA analysis was recognized as being relatively small.

Details on this clonotype: Its antigen specificity is not known. Per-base qualities were not stored, and no clone one base away is much larger.

RNA was extracted with the RNeasy kit and roughly 0.45 to 1 ug was reverse transcribed using random hexamers. The immunoSEQ multiplex PCR assay, covering 54 Vbeta and 13 Jbeta segments, was used to amplify TCR beta CDR3 regions. To correct PCR amplification bias, a synthetic template baseline was used for both primer optimization and computational correction. The original pipeline was this. Only productive sequences were kept, with reads annotated to V, D and J genes according to IMGT and analyzed in immunoSEQ Analyzer. Clonality was calculated as one minus the Shannon entropy normalized by log2 of the number of productive unique sequences. For each patient and control, public and private clones were evaluated among the 100 most prevalent clones. A clone was defined as Susac-specific if it was absent from the healthy and MS cohorts, from about a thousand published viral clones and from other ImmuneACCESS disease sequences. Using fastp at Q25 and MiXCR, TCRdb reprocessed the public reads and kept productive beta chains. Entries that share a CDR3 protein sequence are merged under the most common genes and DNA. TCRdb, rather than the study authors, made the V and J calls. This sample holds roughly 330,000 distinct CDR3 sequences; around 92% were observed only once. 0.065% of the sample is in the top ten clones.

Peripheral blood CD8+ and CD4+ T cells from healthy donors, Susac syndrome patients and multiple sclerosis patients were profiled using high-throughput TCR beta sequencing. Multiple sclerosis controls were treatment-naive patients with stable or active relapsing-remitting disease fulfilling revised McDonald criteria. Bulk CD8+ and CD4+ T cells were purified by magnetic negative isolation, while CD8+ TEMRA cells were enriched using FACS. Blood was drawn into EDTA tubes, processed within 24 hours, and PBMCs were isolated by density gradient centrifugation. PBMCs intended for TCR sequencing were cryopreserved in liquid nitrogen and were subsequently thawed in a 37 degrees C water bath. The sorted or isolated CD4+, CD8+ and CD8+ TEMRA cells had a purity of 90% or higher. From the cysteine through the phenylalanine, the CDR3 covers 15 amino acids. The retained sequence is limited to the CDR3, 45 bases, with the frame set at the first base. The germline V gene (reference sequence) supplies CDR1 SGHAT and CDR2 FQDESV. Trimming costs V 5 bases and J 4 bases, and their ends lie 12 bases apart.

The sequence is built from TRBV11-1 and TRBJ2-6, with the identity of the D gene unclear. This clonotype was sampled from a human donor with multiple sclerosis. Sequencing input: CD4+ T cells from PBMCs. The CDR3 has the sequence CASSLYEAGANVLTF. In nucleotides, the sequence is TGTGCCAGCAGCCTCTACGAAGCCGGGGCCAACGTCCTGACTTTC.